The rows below give T cell receptor beta chains drawn from one sample of a study of cytomegalovirus exposure and HLA in healthy donors. Using immunoSEQ multiplex PCR, the repertoire was profiled, and TCRdb retains in-frame clones only, with some absent. The sample lists roughly 110,000 clones, 70% to 80% seen once, with roughly 4.2% in the top ten. The sample consisted of PBMCs. The source of these receptors is a woman aged 40-49 years in good health and CMV-seropositive. Both conserved end residues are trimmed from each CDR3. Each record gives: J gene, D gene, V gene, CDR3 protein. D genes are given only for firm matches.

>TRBJ1-1|.|TRBV6-6
ASKLPITEAF
>TRBJ2-2|TRBD1|TRBV4-2
ASHVNRGWDTGELF
>TRBJ2-5|TRBD1|TRBV19
ASSTQPGQGKTQY
>TRBJ1-5|.|TRBV10-1
ASRTRGGDQPQH
>TRBJ1-1|.|TRBV23-1
ASSNRSNTRDRRTEAF
>TRBJ1-1|TRBD1|TRBV19
ASSTTGPWTEAF
>TRBJ1-5|TRBD1|TRBV7-9
ASSPGQGGSSNQPQH
>TRBJ2-7|.|TRBV19
ASSSGGRGRRGGDYEQY
>TRBJ2-1|.|TRBV6-5
ASRSGLTNEQF
>TRBJ2-2|TRBD1|TRBV6-5
ASSFTPGQGPGELF
>TRBJ1-2|TRBD1|TRBV7-8
ASSLVGLQGAKGYGYT
>TRBJ2-7|TRBD1|TRBV19
ASRTGGSYEQY
>TRBJ2-1|TRBD1|TRBV27
ASRILGQGAPNEQF
>TRBJ2-5|TRBD2|TRBV9
ASSVGAGGIQETQY
>TRBJ1-2|TRBD1|TRBV14
ASSLLTGVNYGYT
>TRBJ1-2|.|TRBV5-1
ASSLDAVSGYT
>TRBJ2-2|TRBD2|TRBV6-6
ASRGAGGRTGELF
>TRBJ2-3|.|TRBV4-2
ASSQERRYTQY
>TRBJ1-4|.|TRBV9
ASSLGEATTNEKLF
>TRBJ1-1|.|TRBV6-1
ASLNNRGTEAF
>TRBJ2-5|.|TRBV7-2
ASSLVVQGPGETQY
>TRBJ1-1|.|TRBV27
ASSLSGFAGDTEAF
>TRBJ1-1|.|TRBV4-3
ASSPSTGRTTEAF
>TRBJ1-1|TRBD1|TRBV7-9
ASSSGTGMNTEAF
>TRBJ2-1|TRBD1|TRBV5-4
ASSPGTGRKGEQF
>TRBJ2-2|.|TRBV6-5
ASRRGRNTGELF
>TRBJ2-1|.|TRBV11-1
ASSLYEGLYVYNEQF
>TRBJ2-1|.|TRBV21-1
ASSKEKRGDNEQF
>TRBJ2-3|TRBD1|TRBV18
ASSPIRDSNTDTQY
>TRBJ2-4|.|TRBV7-3
ASSGEQGNIQY
>TRBJ2-1|TRBD1|TRBV6-1
ASSETGYNEQF
>TRBJ1-6|TRBD1|TRBV5-1
ASSRGQGKDSPLH
>TRBJ1-2|.|TRBV6-6
ASRVDRSGYT
>TRBJ2-3|TRBD2|TRBV7-8
ASRLLATTSTDTQY
>TRBJ2-5|.|TRBV5-4
ASNGEEETQY